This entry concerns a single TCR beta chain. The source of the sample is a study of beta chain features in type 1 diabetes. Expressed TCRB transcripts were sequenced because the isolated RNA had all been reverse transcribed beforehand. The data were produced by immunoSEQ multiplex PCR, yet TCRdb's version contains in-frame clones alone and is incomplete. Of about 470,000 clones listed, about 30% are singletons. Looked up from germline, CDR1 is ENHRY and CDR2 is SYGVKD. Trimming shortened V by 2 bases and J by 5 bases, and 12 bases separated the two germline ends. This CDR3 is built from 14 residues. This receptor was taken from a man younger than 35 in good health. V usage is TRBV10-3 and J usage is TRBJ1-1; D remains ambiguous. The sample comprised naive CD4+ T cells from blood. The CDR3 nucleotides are TGTGCCATCAGTGAGCTAGGACGGGAAACTGAAGCTTTCTTT. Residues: CAISELGRETEAFF.